This passage covers 20 T cell receptor beta chains from one sample sequenced in a study of cytomegalovirus exposure and HLA in healthy donors. The PCR contained 60 Vbeta and 13 Jbeta primers. TCRdb's table, derived via immunoSEQ multiplex PCR, lists solely in-frame clones and lacks some. The table has fewer than 200,000 clones, roughly 87% seen once. Sequencing used PBMCs. These receptors came from a man between 50 and 59 years old in good health and CMV-seronegative.

Only a few counts were recorded for this clone. The genes are TRBV28 and TRBJ2-3; 12 bases line up with TRBD2. Germline-derived CDR1 and CDR2 are MDHEN and SYDVKM. The J segment lost 10 bases and the V segment lost 5 bases, leaving 10 bases of the junction unmatched. The length of the CDR3 is 15 residues. The CDR3 loop reads CASSLETSGSLAQYF. The CDR3 nucleotides read TGTGCCAGCAGTCTGGAGACTAGCGGGAGTTTGGCGCAGTATTTT.

The rearrangement links TRBV18 to TRBJ2-7, with 8 bases lining up with TRBD1. CDR1 is KGHSH, CDR2 LQKENI, per germline. This CDR3 contains 14 residues. The V and J ends lost 3 bases and 5 bases, in that order; junction bases with no gene match: 6. The CDR3 loop reads CASSPARGRNEQYF. CDR3 coding DNA: TGTGCCAGCTCACCGGCCAGGGGGCGCAACGAGCAGTACTTC.

The chain carries TRBV4-1 and TRBJ1-5, with 9 bases identical to TRBD1. There are 18 residues in the CDR3. Germline CDR1 and CDR2: MGHRA and YSYEKL. V trimming: 0 bases; J trimming: 0 bases; junction bases outside the gene matches: 6. In DNA form, the CDR3 reads TGCGCCAGCAGCCAAGATAGGACAGGGGCTTATAGCAATCAGCCCCAGCATTTT. Translating gives CASSQDRTGAYSNQPQHF.

This clone was seen a single time. This rearrangement joins TRBV6-6 to TRBJ2-7, with D maybe TRBD2 (6 bases). Trimming cost V 2 bases and J 5 bases, with 16 bases left between them. CDR1 is MNHNY, CDR2 SVGAGI, per germline (reference sequence). The CDR3 extends over 15 amino acids. CDR3 in DNA: TGTGCCAGCAGTTACCATTCCCGGGGGAGGCACGAGCAGTACTTC. It encodes CASSYHSRGRHEQYF.

The CDR3 coding sequence is TGCAGCGTTCGATCTAGCGGGGGTTCCTACAATGAGCAGTTCTTC. Translating gives CSVRSSGGSYNEQFF. V is TRBV29-1 and J is TRBJ2-1, with 10 bases aligning to TRBD2. Germline CDR1 and CDR2: SQVTM and ANQGSEA. The V gene end was trimmed by 5 bases and the J gene end by 1 base; junction bases not matched to a gene: 5. The CDR3 is made up of 15 amino acids.

This clone occurred a few times. J is TRBJ2-1 and V is TRBV6-1, with TRBD1 identical over 9 bases. The junction had 9 bases not matched to a gene; V was cut back by 6 bases and J by 6 bases. Looked up from germline, CDR1 is MNHNS and CDR2 is SASEGT. CDR3 size: 15 residues. CDR3 loop: CASRSGQGKFNEQFF. CDR3 coding DNA: TGTGCCAGCAGGTCGGGACAGGGTAAATTCAATGAGCAGTTCTTC.

A few counts support this clone. The V gene is TRBV6-5, the J gene TRBJ1-5, with a tentative D call TRBD1 (5 bases). Germline V gives CDR1 MNHEY, CDR2 SVGAGI. Trimming removed 5 bases from V and 7 bases from J, with 12 bases in between. There are 13 residues in the CDR3. The DNA of the CDR3 is TGTGCCAGCAGTCGGGGGGAGGGCCAGCCCCAGCATTTT. Amino acids: CASSRGEGQPQHF.

This clone was counted only a few times. The CDR3 DNA reads as TGTGCCAGCAGCCCCCCCGGCACAGTCACTAACTATGGCTACACCTTC. Its protein product is CASSPPGTVTNYGYTF. The genes are TRBV4-2 and TRBJ1-2; D not resolved. The CDR3 is 16 residues long. Trimming took 4 bases from V and 0 from J, leaving 15 bases between them. Per germline, CDR1 LGHNA and CDR2 YNFKEQ.

The chain combines TRBV19 with TRBJ1-1, with TRBD1 matching over 7 bases. The CDR3 runs to 15 residues. Germline values: CDR1 LNHDA, CDR2 SQIVND (reference sequence). V gave up 6 bases and J gave up 0 bases; unmatched junction bases: 7. The CDR3 loop reads CASSPGDSMNTEAFF. CDR3 in DNA: TGTGCCAGTAGCCCAGGGGACAGCATGAACACTGAAGCTTTCTTT.

This clone showed up just once. V and J are TRBV5-6 and TRBJ2-7; perhaps TRBD2 as D (6 bases). The CDR3 sequence is 14 residues long. V lost 3 bases and J lost 2, with 12 bases in between. Germline V gene lookup returns CDR1 SGHDT and CDR2 YYEEEE. The CDR3 bases are TGTGCCAGCAGCTGCCGACTAGTGCCCTACGAGCAGTACTTC. This sequence encodes CASSCRLVPYEQYF.

The chain combines TRBV7-2 with TRBJ2-2; D may be TRBD1 (6 bases). Germline V gives CDR1 SGHTA, CDR2 FQGNSA. This CDR3 is 15 amino acids long. Trimming shortened V by 2 bases and J by 4 bases, and 11 bases separated the two germline ends. In DNA form, the CDR3 reads TGTGCCAGCAGCTTAACAGGGATTTTCACCGGGGAGCTGTTTTTT. This translates into CASSLTGIFTGELFF. The full variable domain, with the rest looked up from reference TRBV7-2 and TRBJ2-2, is GAGVSQSPSNKVTEKGKDVELRCDPISGHTALYWYRQSLGQGLEFLIYFQGNSAPDKSGLPSDRFSAERTGGSVSTLTIQRTQQEDSAVYLCASSLTGIFTGELFFGEGSRLTVL.

The rearrangement links TRBV7-9 to TRBJ1-5, with 7 bases aligning to TRBD1. The CDR3 loop spans 15 amino acids. J gave up 1 base and V 3 bases, and 3 bases lay outside the gene matches. CDR1 SEHNR and CDR2 FQNEAQ come from the germline V gene (reference sequence). The CDR3 loop is CASSFGTASNQPQHF. The CDR3 nucleotides read TGTGCCAGCAGCTTCGGGACAGCCAGCAATCAGCCCCAGCATTTT.

This chain uses TRBV9 with TRBJ2-6; 8 nucleotides agree with TRBD1. J gave up 2 bases and V 3 bases, and 1 base lay outside the gene matches. Per germline, CDR1 SGDLS and CDR2 YYNGEE. This CDR3 is 15 amino acids long. CDR3 loop: CASSADRAGANVLTF. CDR3 coding DNA: TGTGCCAGCAGCGCGGACAGGGCTGGGGCCAACGTCCTGACTTTC. Supplemented by reference TRBV9 and TRBJ2-6, the full variable domain reads DSGVTQTPKHLITATGQRVTLRCSPRSGDLSVYWYQQSLDQGLQFLIQYYNGEERAKGNILERFSAQQFPDLHSELNLSSLELGDSALYFCASSADRAGANVLTFGAGSRLTVL.

V and J are TRBV6-5 and TRBJ1-5; 9 positions match TRBD1. This CDR3 region has 16 residues. The V gene end was trimmed by 4 bases and the J gene end by 3 bases; junction bases not matched to a gene: 7. Germline V lookup: CDR1 MNHEY, CDR2 SVGAGI. The CDR3 loop is CASSSTGQGLNQPQHF. The CDR3 region has the DNA TGTGCCAGCAGTTCAACGGGACAGGGCCTCAATCAGCCCCAGCATTTT.

The chain recombines TRBV7-2 with TRBJ1-6; a possible D gene is TRBD1 (5 bases). Germline values: CDR1 SGHTA, CDR2 FQGNSA. The CDR3 is 14 residues long. V was cut by 5 bases and J by 7 bases, with 12 bases left in between. CDR3 in amino acids: CASSLTGSNSPLHF. CDR3 in DNA: TGTGCCAGCAGCCTCACAGGTAGCAATTCACCCCTCCACTTT.

V and J are TRBV6-5 and TRBJ2-7; tentatively, D is TRBD2 (6 bases). V lost 0 bases to trimming and J lost 1 base, with 13 bases between them. The V gene's germline CDR1 is MNHEY and CDR2 SVGAGI. There are 16 residues in the CDR3. CDR3 sequence: CASSYSGTSSSYEQYF. The CDR3 coding sequence is TGTGCCAGCAGTTACTCGGGTACTAGCAGTTCCTACGAGCAGTACTTC.

V is TRBV11-2 and J is TRBJ2-5; maybe TRBD1 (6 bases). Germline assignment: CDR1 SGHAT and CDR2 FQNNGV. The germline V and J ends were trimmed by 5 bases and 3 bases, with 16 bases remaining between them. The CDR3 is 15 residues long. The CDR3 region is CASSLLSWTEETQYF. The CDR3 DNA follows: TGTGCCAGCAGCCTCCTCAGTTGGACAGAAGAGACCCAGTACTTC. Full variable domain (missing parts from reference TRBV11-2 and TRBJ2-5): EAGVAQSPRYKIIEKRQSVAFWCNPISGHATLYWYQQILGQGPKLLIQFQNNGVVDDSQLPKDRFSAERLKGVDSTLKIQPAKLEDSAVYLCASSLLSWTEETQYFGPGTRLLVL.

The chain recombines TRBV27 with TRBJ2-5; no firm D call. This CDR3 has 12 residues. Germline CDR1 MNHEY, CDR2 SMNVEV (reference sequence). Trimming removed 5 bases at V and 4 bases at J, with 8 bases between. CDR3 in amino acids: CASSHLRETQYF. DNA of the CDR3: TGTGCCAGCAGTCACCTTAGAGAGACCCAGTACTTC.

The rearrangement uses TRBV7-8 and TRBJ2-5; possible D gene TRBD2, 5 bases. The DNA end is a closer match to TRBJ2-7, so the J assignment may be wrong. The CDR3 covers 13 residues. Germline assignment: CDR1 SGHVS and CDR2 FQNEAQ. CDR3: CASSSRVTYEQYF. Written as DNA, the CDR3 is TGTGCCAGCAGCTCGAGGGTGACCTACGAGCAGTACTTC.

The chain joins TRBV6-4 to TRBJ2-3; 9 bases align to TRBD2. Germline trimming cut 6 bases from V and 1 base from J; bases unmatched to any gene: 5. The CDR3 extends over 15 amino acids. Germline V CDR1 and CDR2: MRHNA, SNTAGT. The DNA for the CDR3 is TGTGCCAGCAGAGCGACTAGCGGTCGCACAGATACGCAGTATTTT. This gives the protein CASRATSGRTDTQYF.